A single sample gave rise to the 15 T cell receptor beta chains below, sequenced in a study of blood T cell repertoires in COVID-19. Clones were sequenced by immunoSEQ multiplex PCR, and TCRdb holds only the in-frame ones, with some missing. The repertoire includes 250,000 to 300,000 clones, 85% to 90% of them detected once, and 2.9% sits in the top ten. The specimen was PBMCs or T cells enriched from blood (not recorded which). These receptors were obtained from a woman aged 50 to 60 who had been exposed to COVID-19.

V usage is TRBV28 and J usage is TRBJ2-1; 10 nucleotides align to TRBD1. CDR1 is MDHEN, CDR2 SYDVKM, per germline. The J segment lost 10 bases and the V segment lost 6 bases, leaving 9 bases of the junction unmatched. The CDR3 covers 14 residues. The CDR3 here is CASSTGTGVEEQFF. The DNA of the CDR3 is TGTGCCAGCAGCACAGGGACAGGGGTGGAGGAGCAGTTCTTC. The full variable domain, in which reference TRBV28 and TRBJ2-1 provide the parts outside the CDR3, is DVKVTQSSRYLVKRTGEKVFLECVQDMDHENMFWYRQDPGLGLRLIYFSYDVKMKEKGDIPEGYSVSREKKERFSLILESASTNQTSMYLCASSTGTGVEEQFFGPGTRLTVL.

This clone was recorded a few times. The rearrangement joins TRBV4-2 to TRBJ2-7, with 9 bases aligning to TRBD2. CDR1 and CDR2 (germline): LGHNA, YNFKEQ. This CDR3 has 16 amino acids. V shed 3 bases and J 2 bases; nucleotides not matched to a gene: 8. CDR3 residues: CASSQGIAGETYEQYF. The DNA for the CDR3 is TGTGCCAGCAGCCAGGGTATAGCGGGGGAAACCTACGAGCAGTACTTC.

The chain recombines TRBV6-5 with TRBJ1-2; possibly TRBD1 for D (6 bases). V was pared by 7 bases and J by 7 bases, with 13 bases between. CDR1 is MNHEY and CDR2 is SVGAGI in the germline V gene. The CDR3 totals 12 residues. The CDR3, as DNA: TGTGCCAGCACGGGGGGCGGCGGTGGCTACACCTTC. Its protein product is CASTGGGGGYTF.

The chain recombines TRBV19 with TRBJ1-2; 7 nucleotides line up with TRBD1. CDR1 is LNHDA, CDR2 SQIVND, per germline (reference sequence). V trimming: 6 bases; J trimming: 0 bases; junction bases outside the gene matches: 7. CDR3 length: 15 residues. DNA for the CDR3: TGTGCCAGTAGCGGGGGACAGCGATCTAACTATGGCTACACCTTC. Its translation is CASSGGQRSNYGYTF.

J is TRBJ1-1 and V is TRBV5-4; D remains unclear. The ends were cut back, 7 bases at V and 0 bases at J, with 13 bases in the middle. In germline, CDR1 is SGHNT, CDR2 YYREEE (reference sequence). The CDR3 is 14 amino acids. The CDR3 loop reads CASSRGDMNTEAFF. The CDR3 region has the DNA TGTGCCAGCTCCCGCGGGGATATGAACACTGAAGCTTTCTTT.

This clone has a single count. This chain uses TRBV3-1 (or the pseudogene TRBV3-2) with TRBJ1-4; unclear D gene. CDR3 length equals 14 residues. Per germline, CDR1 LGHDT and CDR2 YNNKEL (reference sequence). Trimming removed 3 bases from V and 4 bases from J, with 9 bases in between. The CDR3 sequence is CASSQRERNEKLFF. The DNA of the CDR3 is TGTGCCAGCAGCCAGAGAGAGCGTAATGAAAAACTGTTTTTT.

The rearrangement links TRBV9 to TRBJ1-4; D is ambiguous. V shed 3 bases and J shed 7 bases, with 13 bases lying between them. The CDR3 is 14 residues long. Germline values: CDR1 SGDLS, CDR2 YYNGEE. The CDR3 DNA reads TGTGCCAGCAGCGGAGAGGGCCGGGGTGAAAAACTGTTTTTT. The encoded protein is CASSGEGRGEKLFF.

The chain joins TRBV6-5 to TRBJ1-5, with TRBD1 matching 8 bases. The ends lost 6 bases at V and 5 bases at J; junction bases unmatched: 9. Germline assignment: CDR1 MNHEY and CDR2 SVGAGI. This CDR3 is 15 amino acids long. CDR3 loop: CASSSGQGIHQPQHF. The CDR3 nucleotides read TGTGCCAGCAGCTCCGGACAGGGAATTCATCAGCCCCAGCATTTT.

J is TRBJ2-5 and V is TRBV28, with D possibly being TRBD2 (6 bases). The CDR3 is made up of 14 amino acids. Deletions cut 4 bases from V and 7 bases from J, with 16 bases between. Germline-derived CDR1 and CDR2 are MDHEN and SYDVKM. This CDR3 is CASSSQGGRGTQYF. CDR3 nucleotide sequence: TGTGCCAGCAGTTCCCAGGGAGGACGGGGGACCCAGTACTTC.

In its sample, this clone was seen once. The CDR3 DNA is TGTGCCAGCAGCTTAGTTTCTAGCGGAATTCAAGAGACCCAGTACTTC. It translates to CASSLVSSGIQETQYF. V is TRBV7-2 and J is TRBJ2-5, with 7 bases identical to TRBD2. The CDR3 extends over 16 amino acids. J was trimmed by 2 bases and V by 1 base; bases with no gene match: 7. Germline V gene lookup returns CDR1 SGHTA and CDR2 FQGNSA.

V and J are TRBV4-1 and TRBJ2-4; no firm D call. CDR1 is MGHRA and CDR2 is YSYEKL in the germline V gene. The V end lost 1 base, the J end lost 4 bases, and 11 bases lay between the germline ends. The CDR3 sequence is 15 residues long. The CDR3 reads CASSQVREWKNIQYF. The CDR3 DNA sequence: TGCGCCAGCAGCCAAGTCCGCGAGTGGAAAAACATTCAGTACTTC.

With respect to this clone: The same CDR3 also results from other DNA sequences found in this sample. This chain joins TRBV11-2 and TRBJ2-5; perhaps TRBD2 as D (5 bases). Germline V gene lookup returns CDR1 SGHAT and CDR2 FQNNGV. The germline V and J ends were trimmed by 1 base and 2 bases, with 8 bases remaining between them. The CDR3 totals 14 residues. CDR3 in amino acids: CASSLGGAQETQYF. CDR3 DNA sequence: TGTGCCAGCAGCTTAGGGGGAGCGCAAGAGACCCAGTACTTC.

The rearrangement uses TRBV7-8 and TRBJ1-2; TRBD1 matches at 8 bases. V was pared by 1 base and J by 7 bases, with 2 bases of the junction left unmatched. Germline CDR1 SGHVS, CDR2 FQNEAQ. The CDR3 loop spans 13 amino acids. The CDR3 bases are TGTGCCAGCAGCTTAGGGACAGGGCTTGGCTACACCTTC. Its protein is CASSLGTGLGYTF.

For this clone: At the DNA level, this CDR3 is encoded by other sequences in the same sample as well. The chain links TRBV5-1 to TRBJ1-1; no reliable D call. The CDR3 has 13 amino acids. Deletions cut 1 base from V and 3 bases from J, with 7 bases between. Looked up from germline, CDR1 is SGHRS and CDR2 is YFSETQ. CDR3 loop: CASSLSRDTEAFF. CDR3 nucleotide sequence: TGCGCCAGCAGCTTGTCGCGTGACACTGAAGCTTTCTTT.

As concerns this clone: Other DNA sequences in this specimen translate into the identical CDR3. The genes are TRBV28 and TRBJ2-7; D is perhaps TRBD1 (6 bases). Germline CDR1 MDHEN, CDR2 SYDVKM. The V end was cut by 4 bases, the J end by 3 bases, with 10 bases between. The CDR3 totals 13 residues. For the CDR3, the DNA is TGTGCCAGCAGTTCCCCGGACAGCTACGAGCAGTACTTC. It specifies CASSSPDSYEQYF.